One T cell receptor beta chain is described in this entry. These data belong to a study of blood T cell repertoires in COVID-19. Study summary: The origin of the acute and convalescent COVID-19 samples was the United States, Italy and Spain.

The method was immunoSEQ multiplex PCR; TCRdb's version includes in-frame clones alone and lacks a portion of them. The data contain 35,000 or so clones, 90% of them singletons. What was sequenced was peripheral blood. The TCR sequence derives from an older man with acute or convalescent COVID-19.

CDR3 sequence (DNA): TGCAGTGCTAGTACAGGGGGGAATGAAAAACTGTTTTTT. This encodes CSASTGGNEKLFF. V gene TRBV20-1 combines with J gene TRBJ1-4; 8 positions match TRBD1. The V gene's germline CDR1 is DFQATT and CDR2 SNEGSKA (reference sequence). CDR3 length: 13 amino acids. V was pared by 3 bases and J by 5 bases, with 2 bases of the junction left unmatched.